The 18 T cell receptor beta chains below come from one sample, sequenced in a study of cytomegalovirus exposure and HLA in healthy donors. PCR involved 60 Vbeta and 13 Jbeta primers. The method was immunoSEQ multiplex PCR; TCRdb's version includes in-frame clones alone and lacks a portion of them. The data show approximately 150,000 clones, roughly 79% seen once. Specimen: PBMCs. The source of these receptors is a woman under 30 in good health and CMV-seropositive.

The rearrangement links TRBV7-3 to TRBJ2-7; 7 nucleotides agree with TRBD2. V was pared by 2 bases and J by 4 bases, with 5 bases of the junction left unmatched. Germline V CDR1 and CDR2: SGHTA, FQGTGA. This CDR3 is 14 amino acids long. The CDR3 region has the DNA TGTGCCAGCAGCTTATATGGCGGGGGATACGAGCAGTACTTC. It is translated as CASSLYGGGYEQYF.

The rearrangement links TRBV29-1 to TRBJ1-1; maybe TRBD1 (6 bases). The CDR3 is 14 amino acids. Between the trimmed V and J ends, which lost 5 bases and 3 bases, there was a span of 16 bases. Germline CDR1 is SQVTM and CDR2 is ANQGSEA. The CDR3 sequence: CSVNAQGRDTEAFF. The CDR3 DNA reads TGCAGCGTTAACGCTCAGGGGAGGGACACTGAAGCTTTCTTT. Using reference TRBV29-1 and TRBJ1-1 for the parts outside the CDR3, the full variable domain is SAVISQKPSRDICQRGTSLTIQCQVDSQVTMMFWYRQQPGQSLTLIATANQGSEATYESGFVIDKFPISRPNLTFSTLTVSNMSPEDSSIYLCSVNAQGRDTEAFFGQGTRLTVV.

V and J are TRBV29-1 and TRBJ2-7, with TRBD1 as a possible D gene (6 bases). The germline V gene has CDR1 SQVTM and CDR2 ANQGSEA. The CDR3 is 12 residues long. Between the trimmed V and J ends, which lost 6 bases and 4 bases, there was a span of 13 bases. CDR3: CSVQKQGYEQYF. The CDR3 DNA reads TGCAGCGTACAAAAACAGGGATACGAGCAGTACTTC.

The rearrangement joins TRBV30 to TRBJ2-4; D possibly corresponds to TRBD2 (5 bases). Germline V CDR1 and CDR2: GTSNPN, SVGIG (reference sequence). V shed 3 bases and J shed 1 base, with 16 bases lying between them. The CDR3 covers 16 residues. Here the CDR3 reads CAWRAIGVGAKNIQYF. CDR3 coding DNA: TGTGCCTGGAGAGCCATCGGGGTGGGGGCCAAAAACATTCAGTACTTC.

This clone came up once. This chain joins TRBV18 and TRBJ2-5; tentative D call: TRBD1 (6 bases). V was clipped by 2 bases and J by 4 bases, with 14 bases between them. This CDR3 region has 15 residues. Germline assignment: CDR1 KGHSH and CDR2 LQKENI. The CDR3 protein is CASSPGQTQGETQYF. The CDR3 DNA reads TGTGCCAGCTCACCAGGACAGACCCAGGGAGAGACCCAGTACTTC.

This clone has a handful of counts. The chain joins TRBV28 to TRBJ2-7; possibly TRBD2 for D (5 bases). Between the trimmed V and J ends, which lost 8 bases and 3 bases, there was a span of 5 bases. The CDR3 is made up of 10 amino acids. CDR1 is MDHEN, CDR2 SYDVKM, per germline. CDR3 sequence: CASGGYEQYF. The CDR3 nucleotides are TGTGCCAGCGGAGGCTACGAGCAGTACTTC.

The chain is built from TRBV11-3 and TRBJ2-2, with D perhaps TRBD1 (5 bases). Per the germline V gene, CDR1 is SGHNT and CDR2 is YENEEA. V was shortened by 3 bases and J by 7 bases, with 15 bases between the two germline ends. This CDR3 comprises 15 residues. The CDR3, as DNA: TGTGCCAGCAGCTTGGGGCGTGCGTTGGGCGGGGAGCTGTTTTTT. Translating it yields CASSLGRALGGELFF.

V usage is TRBV18 and J usage is TRBJ1-4; 7 bases agree with TRBD1. Germline V CDR1 and CDR2: KGHSH, LQKENI. There are 14 residues in the CDR3. The V segment lost 4 bases and the J segment 4 bases; nucleotides outside the gene matches: 3. The CDR3 sequence is CASSLRDSNEKLFF. The CDR3 coding sequence is TGTGCCAGCTCACTCAGGGACAGTAATGAAAAACTGTTTTTT.

CDR3 residues: CASSPSGGGTSYNEQFF. The CDR3 coding sequence is TGTGCCAGCAGTCCTAGCGGGGGAGGAACGTCCTACAATGAGCAGTTCTTC. The chain is built from TRBV5-4 and TRBJ2-1; 10 nucleotides match TRBD2. Trimming took 5 bases from V and 1 from J; bases not matched to a gene: 9. Germline V lookup: CDR1 SGHNT, CDR2 YYREEE (reference sequence). The CDR3 covers 17 residues.

V and J are TRBV18 and TRBJ2-3; D possibly corresponds to TRBD2 (6 bases). This CDR3 spans 19 amino acids. CDR1 is KGHSH, CDR2 LQKENI, per germline. V was pared by 1 base and J by 1 base, with 21 bases between. This CDR3 reads CASSPRSGTSSTGTDTQYF. In DNA, the CDR3 is TGTGCCAGCTCACCACGGTCCGGGACTTCATCGACAGGCACAGATACGCAGTATTTT.

This clone was seen a handful of times. V usage is TRBV2 and J usage is TRBJ1-6, with a possible D match to TRBD1 (5 bases). This CDR3 contains 18 residues. Germline CDR1 SNHLY, CDR2 FYNNEI. Between the trimmed V and J ends, which lost 4 bases and 0 bases, there was a span of 16 bases. CDR3 region: CASSARDSGSSYNSPLHF. The CDR3 coding sequence is TGTGCCAGCAGTGCTCGGGACTCAGGGAGCTCCTATAATTCACCCCTCCACTTT.

This clone was observed a handful of times. This chain joins TRBV2 and TRBJ2-7; no definite D call. V was pared by 5 bases and J by 4 bases, with 9 bases between. There are 12 residues in the CDR3. CDR1 is SNHLY, CDR2 FYNNEI, per germline. The CDR3 loop reads CASSRQGYEQYF. The CDR3 DNA follows: TGTGCCAGCAGTCGACAAGGATACGAGCAGTACTTC.

The rearrangement uses TRBV7-2 and TRBJ1-4; 8 bases are a match to TRBD1. V shed 4 bases, J shed 8 bases, and the junction held 9 bases outside the gene matches. Germline CDR1 reads SGHTA; CDR2 reads FQGNSA. The CDR3 has 15 residues. The CDR3 DNA sequence: TGTGCCAGCAGCTGGACAGGGCCGGGGGTAGAAAAACTGTTTTTT. Its protein is CASSWTGPGVEKLFF.

The V gene is TRBV11-2, the J gene TRBJ2-1; 12 bases agree with TRBD2. The CDR3 is made up of 16 amino acids. Germline V CDR1 and CDR2: SGHAT, FQNNGV. The J segment lost 3 bases and the V segment lost 5 bases, leaving 5 bases of the junction unmatched. The CDR3 DNA is TGTGCCAGCAGCCCGCGACTAGCGGGGGTCTACAATGAGCAGTTCTTC. It yields the protein CASSPRLAGVYNEQFF.

The table lists this clone with a count of one. This chain uses TRBV19 with TRBJ2-1, with D possibly TRBD2 on 5 matching bases. Germline V gene data show CDR1 as LNHDA and CDR2 as SQIVND (reference sequence). Trimming removed 5 bases at V and 3 bases at J, with 20 bases between. The CDR3 length is 17 residues. Written as DNA, the CDR3 is TGTGCCAGTAGTGTCTTAGTTCAAGCTAGCTTCTACAATGAGCAGTTCTTC. Translated, it gives CASSVLVQASFYNEQFF.

This chain joins TRBV5-4 and TRBJ1-2; 7 bases map to TRBD1. Germline lookup yields CDR1 SGHNT and CDR2 YYREEE (reference sequence). The CDR3 is 13 amino acids. Trimming removed 4 bases from V and 6 bases from J; junction bases left unmatched: 6. The CDR3 protein is CASSKDREDGYTF. CDR3 nucleotide sequence: TGTGCCAGCAGCAAAGACAGGGAGGATGGCTACACCTTC.

Points on this clone: The junction departs from the called germline gene at one end, perhaps through a read error. This sequence joins TRBV4-2 and TRBJ1-4, with 9 bases aligning to TRBD1. Germline V gene data show CDR1 as LGHNA and CDR2 as YNFKEQ. CDR3 length equals 15 residues. CDR3 sequence: CASTQRDRDGGKLFF. The CDR3 DNA reads TGTGCCAGCACCCAAAGGGACAGGGACGGGGGAAAACTGTTTTTT.

The V gene is TRBV5-1, the J gene TRBJ2-3; a weak D match, TRBD2 (6 bases). The V and J ends lost 5 bases and 6 bases respectively, with 22 bases between them. CDR1 and CDR2 (germline): SGHRS, YFSETQ. The CDR3 contains 16 residues. The CDR3 region is CASSYTGLPAGDTQYF. CDR3 nucleotide sequence: TGCGCCAGCAGTTATACGGGCCTCCCGGCGGGGGATACGCAGTATTTT.